The 17 T cell receptor beta chains listed next were all sequenced from one sample in a study of post-analysis software for immune sequencing data. The TCR beta cDNA libraries carried unique molecular identifiers. One entry per CDR3 protein, called by TCRdb with MiXCR from the PCR reads. This sample has about 160,000 distinct CDR3 sequences; 30% to 45% occur once, and the top ten carry under 30%. Sequencing was performed on blood, taken after autologous hematopoietic stem cell transplantation. Receptors originate from a girl aged 10 to 17 with multiple sclerosis.

J is TRBJ2-5 and V is TRBV7-9; D may correspond to TRBD1 or TRBD2 (5 bases each). The CDR3 spans 14 residues. Germline CDR1 reads SEHNR; CDR2 reads FQNEAQ (reference sequence). Deletions cut 5 bases from V and 4 bases from J, with 14 bases between. CDR3 sequence reads: CASSATHGGETQYF. CDR3 DNA sequence: TGTGCCAGCAGCGCGACCCATGGGGGAGAGACCCAGTACTTC.

The chain is built from TRBV4-3 and TRBJ2-3; 7 bases fit TRBD2. This CDR3 has 14 amino acids. V was pared by 10 bases and J by 6 bases, with 13 bases of the junction left unmatched. Per the germline V gene, CDR1 is LGHNA and CDR2 is YSLEER. The CDR3 loop reads CATSQRGGGDTQYF. DNA of the CDR3: TGCGCCACTTCACAACGCGGGGGTGGGGATACGCAGTATTTT.

The chain is built from TRBV14 and TRBJ2-1; D possibly corresponds to TRBD2 (6 bases). V lost 8 bases and J 2 bases, leaving 16 bases between the germline ends. Germline CDR1 is SGHDN and CDR2 is FVKESK. The CDR3 covers 15 residues. For the CDR3, the DNA is TGTGCCAGCGGCCCACCTAGACTAGCCTACAATGAGCAGTTCTTC. Translated: CASGPPRLAYNEQFF.

This clonotype was seen only a few times. V and J are TRBV7-9 and TRBJ2-5, with a tentative D call TRBD1 (6 bases). Trimming stripped 4 bases from V and 5 bases from J, with 26 bases between. CDR1 SEHNR and CDR2 FQNEAQ come from the germline V gene (reference sequence). The CDR3 covers 18 residues. CDR3 nucleotides: TGTGCCAGCAGCTCAACTGACAGGCTCGTCCGAGAGGGGGAGACCCAGTACTTC. Amino acids: CASSSTDRLVREGETQYF.

This chain links TRBV7-3 with TRBJ2-1, with 9 bases aligning to TRBD2. The CDR3 contains 18 residues. The germline V gene encodes CDR1 SGHTA and CDR2 FQGTGA. The V segment lost 2 bases and the J segment 8 bases; nucleotides outside the gene matches: 16. The CDR3 loop reads CASSLDLGLAGTLHEQFF. In DNA, the CDR3 is TGTGCCAGCAGCTTAGATTTGGGGCTAGCGGGAACTCTCCATGAGCAGTTCTTC.

Only a few counts were recorded for this clonotype. This chain joins TRBV5-1 and TRBJ1-5, with D uncertain. The V and J ends lost 0 bases and 0 bases respectively, with 7 bases between them. The CDR3 runs 15 residues. Germline V gives CDR1 SGHRS, CDR2 YFSETQ. The CDR3 nucleotides are TGCGCCAGCAGCTTGGAAAGCAGTAGCAATCAGCCCCAGCATTTT. Its protein is CASSLESSSNQPQHF.

The genes are TRBV3-1 and TRBJ2-4; possibly TRBD1 or TRBD2 for D (5 bases each). Germline V CDR1 and CDR2: LGHDT, YNNKEL (reference sequence). The CDR3 spans 19 residues. Trimming took off 3 bases at V and 8 bases at J, with 29 bases between the two ends. The CDR3 coding sequence is TGTGCCAGCAGCCAGGGGGTCTGGAGTTGGATTGTGGACTTGGACATTCAGTACTTC. This encodes CASSQGVWSWIVDLDIQYF.

This clonotype was counted only a few times. This chain joins TRBV20-1 and TRBJ1-4; possible D gene TRBD1, 5 bases. The CDR3 runs 15 residues. Trimming stripped 0 bases from V and 8 bases from J, with 16 bases between. Per germline, CDR1 DFQATT and CDR2 SNEGSKA (reference sequence). The CDR3: CSARDPQGRGEKLFF. CDR3 DNA: TGCAGTGCTAGAGATCCCCAGGGTCGAGGGGAAAAACTGTTTTTT.

The chain uses TRBV5-1 and TRBJ2-7, with 8 positions matching TRBD2. Trimming cost V 3 bases and J 2 bases; bases outside gene matches: 10. The CDR3 covers 16 residues. Germline V CDR1 and CDR2: SGHRS, YFSETQ. CDR3 nucleotide sequence: TGCGCCAGCAGCTCCTCCGGGACTAGGGAGACCTACGAGCAGTACTTC. The encoded protein is CASSSSGTRETYEQYF. Looking up the rest from reference TRBV5-1 and TRBJ2-7 gives the full variable domain: KAGVTQTPRYLIKTRGQQVTLSCSPISGHRSVSWYQQTPGQGLQFLFEYFSETQRNKGNFPGRFSGRQFSNSRSEMNVSTLELGDSALYLCASSSSGTRETYEQYFGPGTRLTVT.

This clonotype has ten or more counts. The CDR3 region is CASSFRGALYGYTF. The CDR3 DNA sequence: TGTGCCAGCAGTTTCCGGGGGGCGCTTTATGGCTACACCTTC. This chain connects TRBV12-3 or TRBV12-4 to TRBJ1-2; possible D gene TRBD1, 6 bases. The CDR3 has 14 amino acids. Trimming removed 3 bases at V and 5 bases at J, with 13 bases between.

This clonotype has just a few counts. The chain has TRBV5-6 and TRBJ1-1; 9 positions match TRBD1. This CDR3 is built from 16 residues. Germline V CDR1 and CDR2: SGHDT, YYEEEE. The trim removed 4 bases at V and 1 base at J, leaving 8 bases unmatched. The CDR3 is CASSRIPGQGNTEAFF. The CDR3 DNA is TGTGCCAGCAGCCGAATCCCGGGACAGGGGAACACTGAAGCTTTCTTT.

CDR3 residues: CSVSPRGQSHEQYF. As DNA, the CDR3 is TGCAGCGTCTCCCCCCGGGGCCAGTCTCACGAGCAGTACTTC. The chain is built from TRBV29-1 and TRBJ2-5, with D possibly being TRBD1 or TRBD2 (5 bases each). TRBJ2-7 explains the end of the DNA better; the J call may be wrong. The CDR3 totals 14 residues. Germline-derived CDR1 and CDR2 are SQVTM and ANQGSEA.

Worth noting for this clonotype: Compared with germline, one end of the junction differs, possibly owing to a read error. The genes are TRBV7-2 and TRBJ2-5; possible D gene TRBD1, 6 bases. Germline CDR1 SGHTA, CDR2 FQGNSA. The CDR3 spans 14 residues. The CDR3 DNA sequence: TGTGCCAGCAACTTAGGGGGTATCCAAGAGACCCAGTACTTC. Amino acids: CASNLGGIQETQYF.

J is TRBJ2-1 and V is TRBV27; D ambiguous. The germline CDR1 and CDR2 sequences are MNHEY and SMNVEV (reference sequence). Trimming left V 5 bases short and J 6 bases short, with 17 bases between. This CDR3 is 15 amino acids long. The CDR3 nucleotides read TGTGCCAGCAGTCAGACCTTTGGGGTGGGCAATGAGCAGTTCTTC. It yields the protein CASSQTFGVGNEQFF.

This clonotype showed up just once. The chain joins TRBV7-9 to TRBJ2-7; no clear D. Trimming removed 5 bases at V and 0 bases at J, with 14 bases between. Germline-derived CDR1 and CDR2 are SEHNR and FQNEAQ (reference sequence). The CDR3 is 15 amino acids. The CDR3 DNA reads TGTGCCAGCAGCCCTGTCGGCATAAACTCCTACGAGCAGTACTTC. The encoded protein is CASSPVGINSYEQYF.

The J gene is TRBJ2-7, the V gene TRBV15; either TRBD1 or TRBD2 may supply D (6 bases each). CDR1 is LNHNV, CDR2 YYDKDF, per germline (reference sequence). The CDR3 is 14 residues long. V lost 1 base to trimming and J lost 2 bases, with 9 bases between them. CDR3 in amino acids: CATSRGGGPYEQYF. In DNA, the CDR3 is TGTGCCACCAGCAGAGGAGGGGGGCCCTACGAGCAGTACTTC. The variable domain in full, with the rest retrieved from reference TRBV15 and TRBJ2-7, is DAMVIQNPRYQVTQFGKPVTLSCSQTLNHNVMYWYQQKSSQAPKLLFHYYDKDFNNEADTPDNFQSRRPNTSFCFLDIRSPGLGDTAMYLCATSRGGGPYEQYFGPGTRLTVT.

This clonotype was seen more than once but under ten times. The genes are TRBV7-2 and TRBJ2-3; TRBD2 is a possible D gene (7 bases). Germline V gives CDR1 SGHTA, CDR2 FQGNSA. V was shortened by 5 bases and J by 4 bases, with 13 bases between the two germline ends. This CDR3 is 14 amino acids long. CDR3 protein: CASSVGGVSDTQYF. CDR3 sequence (DNA): TGTGCCAGCAGCGTAGGGGGGGTCTCAGATACGCAGTATTTT.